This entry describes one T cell receptor beta chain. The target antigen is unknown. This CDR3 region has 11 residues. Deletions cut 5 bases from V and 5 bases from J, with 6 bases between. This entry comes from a study of T-cell memory formation after mild COVID-19. About the study: TCR clusters mostly belonged to single donors. Notes on the study in general: Pre-infection memory showed some responding clones, and this suggested that cross-reactive memory joined. While clones contracting from day 15 to 85 were balanced between CD4 and CD8, later expanders leaned CD4+.

5'RACE with constant-segment primers built TCRalpha and TCRbeta cDNA libraries with UMIs. TCRdb reanalysed the 5' RACE reads using MiXCR and keeps one entry per CDR3 protein. The table shows hundreds of thousands of distinct CDR3 sequences, with approximately 15% occurring only once. This TCR was sampled from a man between 18 and 35 years old who had mild COVID-19 (a few samples of this study predate the infection). Cell type and time point are not known. The V gene is TRBV12-3 or TRBV12-4, the J gene TRBJ2-5; D unclear. Sample: PBMCs or a T cell subset sorted from them (not recorded which). The CDR3 is CASSQSETQYF. CDR3 DNA: TGTGCCAGCAGTCAGTCGGAGACCCAGTACTTC.